These T cell receptor beta chains were read from a single sample in a study of T cell changes during pregnancy in multiple sclerosis. Assay: immunoSEQ multiplex PCR; the TCRdb copy retains only in-frame clones and omits some. Of approximately 93,000 clones listed, 80% to 95% are singletons. The source was peripheral blood, collected before pregnancy. Every receptor here comes from a female donor with multiple sclerosis, enrolled in a pregnancy study. CDR3s leave out the opening cysteine and the closing phenylalanine or tryptophan. Each record gives: V gene, clone size, J gene, CDR3 protein. Expanded clones are given a class, and other clones once, few, many or no size at all.

TRBV7-2,NA,TRBJ1-4,ASSRHRGTRASGGEKLF
TRBV27,NA,TRBJ2-5,ASSRTPYQETQY
TRBV7-9,NA,TRBJ2-1,ASSTLTSLPYNEQF
TRBV10-3,NA,TRBJ2-2,AISFGQREGGELF
TRBV5-1,NA,TRBJ2-3,ASSSSGLDTQY
TRBV7-2,NA,TRBJ2-2,ASSFPGRGLTGELF
TRBV15,NA,TRBJ2-1,ATSRVSVGTGSANEQF
TRBV6-1,NA,TRBJ2-7,ASRGQLLTYEQY
TRBV6-1,once,TRBJ2-7,ASSDKGTGSYEQY
TRBV7-8,once,TRBJ2-3,ASSSGTTSGTQY
TRBV7-3,NA,TRBJ2-7,ASSPTGAAGAYEQY
TRBV7-9,NA,TRBJ2-2,ASSLGPGGTGELF
TRBV5-8,NA,TRBJ2-7,ASSRTGPYEQY
TRBV18,NA,TRBJ2-1,ASSPQGGAYNEQF
TRBV4-2,NA,TRBJ1-1,ASSQETGAGGAF
TRBV5-1,NA,TRBJ2-1,ASSSGTGSYNEQF
TRBV5-4,NA,TRBJ1-1,ASSLAVTRQNTEAF
TRBV2,NA,TRBJ2-7,ASSEGQGLSYEQY
TRBV4-1,NA,TRBJ2-1,ASSRTGGSYNEQF
TRBV5-1,NA,TRBJ2-2,ASSLTSGGTTGELF
TRBV19,few,TRBJ1-1,ASGHVNTEAF
TRBV5-1,NA,TRBJ1-2,ASRRDRSRVGPGYGYT
TRBV19,NA,TRBJ2-7,ASSIRWRGQQY
TRBV10-3,NA,TRBJ2-1,ATQTSGGPGDEQF
TRBV9,NA,TRBJ2-1,ASSAKLGGPDGEQF
TRBV9,NA,TRBJ1-2,ASSPQTGGYGYT
TRBV5-1,NA,TRBJ2-1,ASSFRSGNVDEQF
TRBV6-6,NA,TRBJ2-1,ASSYRQGRTYNEQF
TRBV10-3,NA,TRBJ1-1,AIRPDSLMNTEAF
TRBV5-4,NA,TRBJ2-5,ASSSTSGDLYQETQY
TRBV19,NA,TRBJ2-1,ASSVLTGYNEQF